Following are 11 T cell receptor beta chains from one sample sequenced in a study of post-analysis software for immune sequencing data. Regarding the study as a whole: Comparison of patients with controls showed about 5 TRBV segments more frequent in patients, TRBV5-6, TRBV5-1 and TRBV20-1 among them.

The antigens for these receptors are not known. Unique molecular identifiers were built into the TCR beta cDNA libraries. MiXCR, applied by TCRdb to the PCR reads, yields one record per CDR3 protein. The sample lists roughly 800,000 distinct CDR3 sequences; 53% were seen once. The specimen was blood. These receptors came from a girl aged 10-17 years with multiple sclerosis.

The chain couples TRBV20-1 to TRBJ2-1; TRBD2 matches at 7 bases. V shed 0 bases and J 4 bases; nucleotides not matched to a gene: 6. From germline, CDR1 is DFQATT and CDR2 SNEGSKA (reference sequence). The length of the CDR3 is 15 residues. The chain's CDR3 is CSARDVGGIYNEQFF. CDR3 coding DNA: TGCAGTGCTAGAGATGTCGGGGGGATATACAATGAGCAGTTCTTC.

The sample holds many counts of this clonotype. V and J are TRBV20-1 and TRBJ2-7, with 9 positions matching TRBD1. Trimming at V came to 0 bases and at J to 3 bases, leaving 6 bases not matched to a gene. From germline, CDR1 is DFQATT and CDR2 SNEGSKA (reference sequence). The CDR3 is 15 residues long. CDR3: CSARDPGQGGYEQYF. In DNA form, the CDR3 reads TGCAGTGCTAGAGATCCGGGACAGGGAGGCTACGAGCAGTACTTC.

The chain recombines TRBV12-3 or TRBV12-4 with TRBJ2-3, with 10 bases identical to TRBD2. V gave up 6 bases and J gave up 6 bases; unmatched junction bases: 12. The CDR3 has 16 residues. This chain's CDR3 is CASSGGTSAAPDTQYF. The CDR3 DNA reads TGTGCCAGCAGCGGGGGGACTAGCGCTGCTCCGGATACGCAGTATTTT.

The chain uses TRBV20-1 and TRBJ2-1, with D hard to call. Trimming took 1 base from V and 5 from J, leaving 6 bases between them. The CDR3 is 12 amino acids. CDR1 is DFQATT, CDR2 SNEGSKA, per germline (reference sequence). CDR3 in DNA: TGCAGTGCTAGAGGAAGACACAATGAGCAGTTCTTC. This encodes CSARGRHNEQFF.

The chain employs TRBV7-9 and TRBJ1-2; maybe TRBD1 (5 bases). Looked up from germline, CDR1 is SEHNR and CDR2 is FQNEAQ (reference sequence). The CDR3 has 14 amino acids. The germline V and J ends were trimmed by 5 bases and 1 base, with 11 bases remaining between them. The CDR3 DNA reads TGTGCCAGCAGCGACCGGGACGGTAACTATGGCTACACCTTC. Its protein product is CASSDRDGNYGYTF.

This clonotype was detected only once. The genes are TRBV20-1 and TRBJ1-1; D remains ambiguous. There are 14 residues in the CDR3. Germline V gene data show CDR1 as DFQATT and CDR2 as SNEGSKA (reference sequence). V lost 0 bases and J 3 bases, leaving 11 bases between the germline ends. The CDR3 sequence: CSARDQEAYTEAFF. The CDR3 bases are TGCAGTGCTAGAGATCAGGAGGCCTACACTGAAGCTTTCTTT.

The V gene is TRBV11-2, the J gene TRBJ1-1, with 8 bases matching TRBD1. Germline CDR1 reads SGHAT; CDR2 reads FQNNGV. V lost 5 bases, J lost 3 bases, and 8 bases stayed unmatched. This CDR3 spans 15 amino acids. CDR3 loop: CASSRLRQGYTEAFF. The CDR3 DNA is TGTGCCAGCAGCCGACTTCGACAGGGGTACACTGAAGCTTTCTTT.

A few counts support this clonotype. This chain joins TRBV6-6 and TRBJ1-2, with 9 nucleotides matching TRBD1. Germline V gene data show CDR1 as MNHNY and CDR2 as SVGAGI (reference sequence). CDR3 length equals 17 residues. The V gene end was trimmed by 2 bases and the J gene end by 0 bases; junction bases not matched to a gene: 7. The CDR3 loop reads CASSYRDRAPTNYGYTF. Here the CDR3 DNA reads TGTGCCAGCAGTTACCGGGACAGGGCACCCACTAACTATGGCTACACCTTC.

This clonotype was counted only a few times. V usage is TRBV29-1 and J usage is TRBJ2-1, with 15 bases matching TRBD2. The CDR3 has 17 residues. V dropped 4 bases and J dropped 9; count of bases not matched to a gene: 13. CDR1 is SQVTM, CDR2 ANQGSEA, per germline. CDR3 sequence reads: CSVAAGLAGGKYAEQFF. CDR3 DNA: TGCAGCGTTGCCGCGGGACTAGCGGGAGGTAAATATGCTGAGCAGTTCTTC.

V is TRBV25-1 and J is TRBJ1-6, with no clear D. Trimming removed 6 bases from V and 0 bases from J, with 12 bases in between. Germline CDR1 reads MGHDK; CDR2 reads SYGVNS. CDR3 length: 16 amino acids. CDR3 sequence (DNA): TGTGCCAGCAGCCCCTTTGGGAGCTCCTATAATTCACCCCTCCACTTT. Translation gives CASSPFGSSYNSPLHF.

This rearrangement joins TRBV6-5 to TRBJ1-2; D remains ambiguous. The length of the CDR3 is 14 residues. CDR1 and CDR2 (germline): MNHEY, SVGAGI. V was clipped by 6 bases and J by 0 bases, with 11 bases between them. This CDR3 reads CASRDSRANYGYTF. The CDR3 DNA follows: TGTGCCAGCAGGGACTCTAGAGCTAACTATGGCTACACCTTC.